The 22 T cell receptor beta chains below come from one sample, sequenced in a study of cytomegalovirus exposure and HLA in healthy donors (dated by TCRdb to the late 2010s). Libraries were built with the immunoSEQ multiplex PCR assay. For the multiplex PCR, a mixture combining 60 forward primers for TCR Vbeta segments and 13 reverse primers for TCR Jbeta segments was used. Here the immuneACCESS table is served through TCRdb, limited to in-frame sequences with V and J called. Missing clones are a known gap in these copies; in checked studies unresolved V genes cover under half, and the rest lacks a known reason. This sample has 90,000 to 150,000 clones in its table, and 60% to 85% of those were observed once. The ten largest clones capture roughly 2.7% of the sample. The sequencing sample was made of PBMCs. These receptors originate from a female donor in good health and CMV-seronegative.

CDR3 coding DNA: TGTGCCAGCAGCTTAGGGACTGCTGAAGCTTTCTTT. As protein: CASSLGTAEAFF. The genes are TRBV7-9 and TRBJ1-1; D gene ambiguous. With 1 base removed from V and 6 bases from J, the gap between germline ends came to 6 bases. CDR3 length: 12 amino acids. CDR1 is SEHNR and CDR2 is FQNEAQ in the germline V gene (reference sequence).

Only a few counts were recorded for this clone. CDR3: CASKTGGEETEAFF. Written as DNA, the CDR3 is TGCGCCAGCAAGACAGGGGGCGAGGAAACTGAAGCTTTCTTT. The rearrangement uses TRBV5-1 and TRBJ1-1, with TRBD1 matching 10 bases. Trimming removed 6 bases from V and 5 bases from J; junction bases left unmatched: 7. This CDR3 comprises 14 residues. In germline, CDR1 is SGHRS, CDR2 YFSETQ.

The chain combines TRBV7-2 with TRBJ2-3; no firm D call. V lost 1 base to trimming and J lost 0 bases, with 11 bases between them. This CDR3 has 16 residues. Germline values: CDR1 SGHTA, CDR2 FQGNSA. The CDR3 nucleotides read TGTGCCAGCAGCTTAGGTCAGAGACAAAGCACAGATACGCAGTATTTT. It yields the protein CASSLGQRQSTDTQYF.

This chain's CDR3 is CASSLSQGASKLFF. The DNA for the CDR3 is TGTGCCAGCAGCTTATCGCAGGGGGCATCAAAACTGTTTTTT. The chain carries TRBV7-6 and TRBJ1-4, with 8 bases matching TRBD1. This CDR3 has 14 amino acids. Germline CDR1 and CDR2: SGHVS and FNYEAQ. J was trimmed by 10 bases and V by 2 bases; bases with no gene match: 6.

The J gene is TRBJ2-1, the V gene TRBV7-9; D uncertain. Germline CDR1 is SEHNR and CDR2 is FQNEAQ (reference sequence). The CDR3 has 12 amino acids. V dropped 2 bases and J dropped 9 bases, with 8 bases sitting between them. The CDR3 DNA reads as TGTGCCAGCAGCTTAATAGTCGGTGAGCAGTTCTTC. This sequence encodes CASSLIVGEQFF.

This chain uses TRBV10-2 with TRBJ1-1; perhaps TRBD1 as D (6 bases). The germline gives CDR1 WSHSY, CDR2 SAAADI. V lost 3 bases and J 4 bases, leaving 18 bases between the germline ends. The CDR3 sequence is 16 residues long. CDR3 amino acids: CASSDGSRGAGTEAFF. CDR3 nucleotide sequence: TGCGCCAGCAGTGATGGATCCAGGGGCGCAGGCACTGAAGCTTTCTTT.

The rearrangement joins TRBV5-1 to TRBJ1-4; 10 bases fit TRBD1. J gave up 8 bases and V 4 bases, and 8 bases lay outside the gene matches. The CDR3 covers 15 residues. The germline CDR1 and CDR2 sequences are SGHRS and YFSETQ. The CDR3 coding sequence is TGCGCCAGCAGCACGCAGACAGGGGGCGAGGAAAAACTGTTTTTT. Protein sequence: CASSTQTGGEEKLFF.

In nucleotides, the CDR3 is TGTGCCAGCAGTTTATTTGGTGGGACAGGGGATACCTTTGAAGCTTTCTTT. Translation: CASSLFGGTGDTFEAFF. This rearrangement joins TRBV27 to TRBJ1-1, with 10 nucleotides matching TRBD1. The CDR3 contains 17 residues. The J segment lost 7 bases and the V segment lost 1 base, leaving 12 bases of the junction unmatched. Germline values: CDR1 MNHEY, CDR2 SMNVEV (reference sequence).

CDR3 sequence: CASSISQSYNSPLHF. The CDR3 nucleotides read TGTGCCAGTAGTATATCTCAGTCCTATAATTCACCCCTCCACTTT. This chain connects TRBV19 to TRBJ1-6; D gene ambiguous. The CDR3 length is 15 residues. Trimming removed 2 bases at V and 1 base at J, with 6 bases between. Germline CDR1 LNHDA, CDR2 SQIVND (reference sequence).

This sequence joins TRBV11-2 and TRBJ2-7; D is ambiguous. The CDR3 is made up of 12 amino acids. Looked up from germline, CDR1 is SGHAT and CDR2 is FQNNGV. V shed 2 bases and J shed 2 bases, with 4 bases lying between them. CDR3 nucleotide sequence: TGTGCCAGCAGCTTACAAACCTACGAGCAGTACTTC. Protein sequence: CASSLQTYEQYF.

The chain recombines TRBV13 with TRBJ2-2, with 9 bases identical to TRBD1. V dropped 4 bases and J dropped 2; count of bases not matched to a gene: 5. The CDR3 spans 16 residues. Looked up from germline, CDR1 is PRHDT and CDR2 is FYEKMQ (reference sequence). As DNA, the CDR3 is TGTGCCAGCAGCTGGGGACAGGGACCTAACACCGGGGAGCTGTTTTTT. Protein product: CASSWGQGPNTGELFF. Full variable domain (missing parts from reference TRBV13 and TRBJ2-2): AAGVIQSPRHLIKEKRETATLKCYPIPRHDTVYWYQQGPGQDPQFLISFYEKMQSDKGSIPDRFSAQQFSDYHSELNMSSLELGDSALYFCASSWGQGPNTGELFFGEGSRLTVL.

The chain carries TRBV7-6 and TRBJ2-3; the match to TRBD1 covers 8 bases. The CDR3 extends over 18 amino acids. Unmatched junction bases numbered 16, after V lost 5 bases and J lost 3 bases. Looked up from germline, CDR1 is SGHVS and CDR2 is FNYEAQ. Here the CDR3 reads CASSGLQDRVSGTDTQYF. The CDR3 region has the DNA TGTGCCAGCAGCGGGCTACAGGACAGGGTCAGTGGTACAGATACGCAGTATTTT.

V and J are TRBV30 and TRBJ2-1, with D perhaps matching TRBD1 (6 bases). Per germline, CDR1 GTSNPN and CDR2 SVGIG (reference sequence). CDR3 length equals 13 residues. Trimming left V 7 bases short and J 6 bases short, with 16 bases between. The CDR3 nucleotides read TGTGCCTCGGACAGCCCCCCCGTCAATGAGCAGTTCTTC. It codes for CASDSPPVNEQFF.

In regard to this clone: Its ends do not fully match the called genes, so a read error is possible. The chain joins TRBV7-9 to TRBJ1-1; D might be TRBD1 (5 bases). This CDR3 has 18 residues. Germline loops: CDR1 SEHNR, CDR2 FQNEAQ (reference sequence). In DNA form, the CDR3 reads TGTGCCAACAGCTTAGTAGGTGACAGCTGGGTGATGAACACTGAAGCTTTCTTT. Amino acid sequence: CANSLVGDSWVMNTEAFF.

The rearrangement joins TRBV5-1 to TRBJ2-4; 9 nucleotides agree with TRBD1. Germline V gene lookup returns CDR1 SGHRS and CDR2 YFSETQ. Unmatched junction bases numbered 9, after V lost 4 bases and J lost 1 base. The CDR3 loop spans 17 amino acids. The CDR3: CASSLGTGPSAKNIQYF. CDR3 bases: TGCGCCAGCAGCCTGGGGACAGGGCCATCGGCCAAAAACATTCAGTACTTC.

CDR3 sequence reads: CASSPLSRGPETQYF. The CDR3 DNA reads TGTGCCAGCAGTCCCCTCTCAAGGGGCCCAGAGACCCAGTACTTC. V and J are TRBV27 and TRBJ2-5; D perhaps matches TRBD1 (5 bases). Trimming removed 5 bases at V and 4 bases at J, with 17 bases between. Germline values: CDR1 MNHEY, CDR2 SMNVEV (reference sequence). This CDR3 has 15 residues.

This clone was found a few times. The chain joins TRBV5-8 to TRBJ1-1, with D maybe TRBD1 (5 bases). The V end lost 1 base, the J end lost 1 base, and 8 bases lay between the germline ends. There are 14 residues in the CDR3. Germline V gene lookup returns CDR1 SGHTS and CDR2 YDEGEE. The CDR3 here is CASSLYGGNTEAFF. CDR3 nucleotide sequence: TGTGCCAGCAGCTTGTACGGGGGGAACACTGAAGCTTTCTTT.

The CDR3 nucleotides are TGTGCCTGGAGTGAAGATGGCGGGGGGACCCAGTACTTC. This codes for CAWSEDGGGTQYF. This chain links TRBV30 with TRBJ2-5; 7 nucleotides match TRBD2. Per germline, CDR1 GTSNPN and CDR2 SVGIG (reference sequence). After removal of 1 base from V and 7 bases from J, the junction contained 6 bases not matched to a gene. The CDR3 loop spans 13 amino acids.

The chain joins TRBV7-9 to TRBJ1-2; a weak D match, TRBD1 (6 bases). The germline CDR1 and CDR2 sequences are SEHNR and FQNEAQ (reference sequence). CDR3 size: 15 residues. The V end was cut by 5 bases, the J end by 4 bases, with 17 bases between. The DNA of the CDR3 is TGTGCCAGCAGCGCAATAGACAGGCCGGGCTATGGCTACACCTTC. The encoded protein is CASSAIDRPGYGYTF.

The gene calls are TRBV11-2 and TRBJ2-3; 10 bases are a match to TRBD2. The trim removed 2 bases at V and 11 bases at J, leaving 1 base unmatched. Germline-derived CDR1 and CDR2 are SGHAT and FQNNGV. This CDR3 contains 12 residues. The CDR3 spells CASSLSSGGQYF. The CDR3, as DNA: TGTGCCAGCAGCTTATCTAGCGGGGGGCAGTATTTT.

The chain has TRBV30 and TRBJ2-1; 8 nucleotides align to TRBD1. Trimming cost V 7 bases and J 5 bases; bases outside gene matches: 7. This CDR3 spans 13 amino acids. The germline V gene encodes CDR1 GTSNPN and CDR2 SVGIG (reference sequence). DNA for the CDR3: TGTGCCTACGCCGGGACAGGTCACAATGAGCAGTTCTTC. It encodes CAYAGTGHNEQFF.

The table lists this clone with a few counts. The chain is built from TRBV5-5 and TRBJ2-7; TRBD2 is a possible D gene (5 bases). The CDR3 covers 15 residues. Looked up from germline, CDR1 is SGHKS and CDR2 is YYEKEE (reference sequence). The V end lost 1 base, the J end lost 2 bases, and 13 bases lay between the germline ends. The CDR3 protein is CASSLSVASPYEQYF. The CDR3 coding sequence is TGTGCCAGCAGCTTGTCTGTGGCTAGCCCCTACGAGCAGTACTTC.